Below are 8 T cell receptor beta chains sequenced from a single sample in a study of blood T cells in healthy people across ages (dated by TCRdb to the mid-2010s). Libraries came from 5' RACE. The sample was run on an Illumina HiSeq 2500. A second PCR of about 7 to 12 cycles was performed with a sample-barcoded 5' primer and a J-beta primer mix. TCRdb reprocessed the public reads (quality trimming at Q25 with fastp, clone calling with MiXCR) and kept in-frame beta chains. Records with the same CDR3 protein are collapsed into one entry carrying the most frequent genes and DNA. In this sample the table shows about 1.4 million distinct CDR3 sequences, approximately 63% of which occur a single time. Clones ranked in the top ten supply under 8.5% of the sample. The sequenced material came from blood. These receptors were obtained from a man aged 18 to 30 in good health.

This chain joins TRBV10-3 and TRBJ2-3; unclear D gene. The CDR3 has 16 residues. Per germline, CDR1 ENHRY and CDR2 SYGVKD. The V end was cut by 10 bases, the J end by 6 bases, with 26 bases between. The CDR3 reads CATRTSDLTLTDTQYF. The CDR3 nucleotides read TGTGCCACGAGAACCTCGGACCTGACTCTGACGGATACGCAGTATTTT.

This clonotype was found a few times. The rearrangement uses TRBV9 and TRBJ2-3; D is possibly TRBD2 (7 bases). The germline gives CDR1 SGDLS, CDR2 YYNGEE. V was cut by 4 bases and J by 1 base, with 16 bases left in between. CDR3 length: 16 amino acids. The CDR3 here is CASSPLGGRRTDTQYF. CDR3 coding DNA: TGTGCCAGCAGCCCCCTCGGGGGGCGGCGCACAGATACGCAGTATTTT.

DNA for the CDR3: TGCGCCAGCAGCTTGGGACTAGCGGGGAGCTATTACAATGAGCAGTACTTC. Translating it yields CASSLGLAGSYYNEQYF. V and J are TRBV5-1 and TRBJ2-7, with 11 nucleotides matching TRBD2. The length of the CDR3 is 17 residues. V trimming: 0 bases; J trimming: 7 bases; junction bases outside the gene matches: 12. CDR1 and CDR2 (germline): SGHRS, YFSETQ. The full variable domain, completed using reference TRBV5-1 and TRBJ2-7, is KAGVTQTPRYLIKTRGQQVTLSCSPISGHRSVSWYQQTPGQGLQFLFEYFSETQRNKGNFPGRFSGRQFSNSRSEMNVSTLELGDSALYLCASSLGLAGSYYNEQYFGPGTRLTVT.

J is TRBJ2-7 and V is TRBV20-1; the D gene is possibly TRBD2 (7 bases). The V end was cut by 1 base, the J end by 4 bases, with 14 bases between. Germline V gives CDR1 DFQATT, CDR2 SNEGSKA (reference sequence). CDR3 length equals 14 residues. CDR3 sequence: CSARAARGGYEQYF. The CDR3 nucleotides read TGCAGTGCTAGAGCCGCGAGGGGGGGATACGAGCAGTACTTC.

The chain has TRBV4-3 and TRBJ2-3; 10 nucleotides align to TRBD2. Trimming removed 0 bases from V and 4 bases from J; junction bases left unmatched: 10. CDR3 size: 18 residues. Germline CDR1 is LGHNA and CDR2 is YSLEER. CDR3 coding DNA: TGCGCCAGCAGCCAAGAGGGTGCGAACGGACTAGCGGCAGATACGCAGTATTTT. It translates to CASSQEGANGLAADTQYF.

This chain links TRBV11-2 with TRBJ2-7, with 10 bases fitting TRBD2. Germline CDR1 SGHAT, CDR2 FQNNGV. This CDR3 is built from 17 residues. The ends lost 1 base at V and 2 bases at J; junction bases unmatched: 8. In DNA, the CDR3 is TGTGCCAGCAGCTTAGGGGGGCTAGCGGGAGCCCCCTACGAGCAGTACTTC. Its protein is CASSLGGLAGAPYEQYF.

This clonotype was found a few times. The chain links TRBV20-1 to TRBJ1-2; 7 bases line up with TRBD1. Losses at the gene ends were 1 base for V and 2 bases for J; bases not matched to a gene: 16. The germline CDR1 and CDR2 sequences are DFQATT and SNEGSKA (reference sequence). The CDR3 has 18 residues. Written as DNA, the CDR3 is TGCAGTGCTAGAGGGGGGAGGGGGCCAAGGGCCTCAAACTATGGCTACACCTTC. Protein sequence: CSARGGRGPRASNYGYTF.

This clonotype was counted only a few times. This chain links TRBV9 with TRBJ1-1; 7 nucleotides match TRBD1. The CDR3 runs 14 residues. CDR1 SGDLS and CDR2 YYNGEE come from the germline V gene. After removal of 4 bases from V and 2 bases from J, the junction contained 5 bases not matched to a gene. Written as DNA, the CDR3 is TGTGCCAGCAGCCGGACAGGTGACAACACTGAAGCTTTCTTT. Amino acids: CASSRTGDNTEAFF.